Sequencing of this TCR beta chain was carried out in a study of cytotoxic CD8 clonotypes in ibrutinib-treated CLL. The study, taken as a whole, reports: Baseline-level clonality went beyond age-matched healthy donors and moved in step with circulating CD8+ T-cell counts.

On this clone: Its antigen is unknown.

Depth targeted 1 in 200,000 to 1 in 1 million T cells, averaging 10x coverage per clonotype. The repertoire was sequenced with immunoSEQ multiplex PCR; TCRdb's copy has only in-frame clones and lacks some. The top ten hold around 13% of the sample, which has about 130,000 clones, 70% to 80% seen once. CDR3 length: 16 amino acids. Germline CDR1 and CDR2: SGHTA and FQGTGA. The trim removed 4 bases at V and 6 bases at J, leaving 7 bases unmatched. Here the sequenced sample was PBMCs, taken after 12 months of ibrutinib treatment. The chain employs TRBV7-3 and TRBJ2-7, with 15 bases matching TRBD2. The clonotype comes from a human donor with chronic lymphocytic leukemia. CDR3 residues: CASSSGLAGGMCEQYF. The CDR3 bases are TGTGCCAGCAGCTCGGGACTAGCGGGAGGAATGTGCGAGCAGTACTTC. The whole variable domain, remainder taken from reference TRBV7-3 and TRBJ2-7, is GAGVSQTPSNKVTEKGKYVELRCDPISGHTALYWYRQSLGQGPEFLIYFQGTGAADDSGLPNDRFFAVRPEGSVSTLKIQRTERGDSAVYLCASSSGLAGGMCEQYFGPGTRLTVT.